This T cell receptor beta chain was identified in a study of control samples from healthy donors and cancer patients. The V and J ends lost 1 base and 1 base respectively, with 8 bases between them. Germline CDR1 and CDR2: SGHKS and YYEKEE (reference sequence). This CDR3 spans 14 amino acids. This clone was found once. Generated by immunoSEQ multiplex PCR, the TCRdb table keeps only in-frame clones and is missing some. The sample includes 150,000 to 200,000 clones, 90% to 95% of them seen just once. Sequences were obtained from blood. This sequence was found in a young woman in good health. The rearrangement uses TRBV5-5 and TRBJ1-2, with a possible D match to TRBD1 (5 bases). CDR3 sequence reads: CASSLTGDNYGYTF. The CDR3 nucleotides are TGTGCCAGCAGCTTGACAGGTGATAACTATGGCTACACCTTC.